This T cell receptor (beta chain) derives from a study of blood T cell repertoires in COVID-19 (dated by TCRdb to 2020 to 2022). Study-level background: Samples covering the acute and convalescent phases of COVID-19 were provided by collaborators in the United States, Italy and Spain. The samples were drawn from two sources: the first 160 participants of the ongoing ImmuneRACE study, and over 1,000 subjects contributed by 6 global collaborators. The sample metadata nearly always contained a de-identified subject ID, COVID-19 status, age in years and sex. The prospective study material was composed of cDNA or gDNA derived from T cells, B-cell-depleted T cells, or PBMCs. HLA class I and class II types, where available, came from metadata supplied by the sample provider rather than from assay-based typing. The repertoires were released in a freely available public database meant as a resource for research on the immune response to SARS-CoV-2. Deeply sampled blood TCRbeta repertoires from subjects exposed to, actively infected with, or recovered from COVID-19 were included in the dataset.

This clone was observed once. Its antigen is not yet known. Base-call qualities are not available, and no considerably larger clone is one nucleotide away. Collaborating institutions collected whole blood in K2EDTA tubes following their own protocols. For TCRbeta analysis, collaborators shipped samples as frozen whole blood, isolated PBMCs, or DNA extracted from either of those sample types. CDR1 and CDR2 are read off the germline V gene as KGHSH and LQKENI. V ends up 3 bases short and J 8 bases short, with an unmatched junction base count of 3. The CDR3 runs 14 amino acids, cysteine and phenylalanine included. Of all the DNA, just the CDR3 is kept, 42 bases in frame from base 1. The immunoSEQ Assay, a bias-controlled multiplex PCR, was used to amplify TCRbeta CDR3 regions from genomic DNA. In the authors' own workflow: Nucleated cell counts per sample were estimated from amplification of reference gene primers within the assay. To quantify the absolute abundance of each unique TCRbeta CDR3 rearrangement, sequence reads were collapsed and filtered. For each sample, productive Simpson clonality was calculated as the square root of Simpson's diversity index over productive rearrangements. What TCRdb holds here is the immuneACCESS table cut down to in-frame rearrangements. Part of the clones is not present; checked against another copy, under half of the missing clones reflect an unresolved V gene, and the others are unexplained. The V and J calls and clone size were taken over from that table, and D and trimming were inferred from the DNA. For this sample there are 150,000 to 200,000 clones; about 89% appear just once. In total, the top ten clones hold 2.5% to 4% of the sample.

Results the study describes overall, beyond this receptor: How much clinical and demographic metadata was included differed by source and by participant, and the metadata was provided uncurated.

Rearrangement joined TRBV18 to TRBJ1-6; 8 bases in the middle match TRBD1. This receptor was obtained from a man between 65 and 85 years old with acute or convalescent COVID-19. Sequenced input: peripheral blood. CDR3 protein: CASSPTGVDSPLHF. The DNA reads as follows: TGTGCCAGCTCACCGACAGGGGTGGATTCACCCCTCCACTTT.